One sample yielded the 13 T cell receptor beta chains listed below, sequenced in a study of T cell changes during pregnancy in multiple sclerosis. TCRdb's copy holds only in-frame clones and misses some; the assay was immunoSEQ multiplex PCR. The sample has some 120,000 clones, 80% to 95% seen once. Material: peripheral blood, obtained in the third trimester of pregnancy. These receptors all come from a female donor with multiple sclerosis, enrolled in a pregnancy study.

The CDR3 DNA reads TGTGCCAGCAGTGAAGCAGCGGGGGGCACAGATACGCAGTATTTT. Translation: CASSEAAGGTDTQYF. The J gene is TRBJ2-3, the V gene TRBV6-1; 8 nucleotides line up with TRBD2. V gave up 0 bases and J gave up 1 base; unmatched junction bases: 0. This CDR3 contains 15 residues. CDR1 is MNHNS, CDR2 SASEGT, per germline.

The genes are TRBV5-6 and TRBJ1-5, with D tentatively TRBD1 (6 bases). CDR1 is SGHDT and CDR2 is YYEEEE in the germline V gene. V lost 4 bases and J 2 bases, leaving 10 bases between the germline ends. There are 14 residues in the CDR3. In DNA, the CDR3 is TGTGCCAGCAGCCAGTCAGGGGGCAATCAGCCCCAGCATTTT. As protein: CASSQSGGNQPQHF.

The gene calls are TRBV19 and TRBJ1-1; 9 bases agree with TRBD1. V gave up 5 bases and J gave up 7 bases; unmatched junction bases: 8. The CDR3 totals 14 residues. Germline V gene lookup returns CDR1 LNHDA and CDR2 SQIVND (reference sequence). CDR3 in amino acids: CASSGLQGAGEAFF. CDR3 in DNA: TGTGCCAGTAGTGGCCTACAGGGGGCGGGTGAAGCTTTCTTT.

This rearrangement joins TRBV25-1 to TRBJ2-3; perhaps TRBD1 as D (6 bases). This CDR3 contains 15 residues. CDR1 is MGHDK, CDR2 SYGVNS, per germline. Trimming took 6 bases from V and 2 from J, leaving 15 bases between them. The CDR3 coding sequence is TGTGCCAGCAGAGGGGTGGGGGCCTCCACAGATACGCAGTATTTT. This codes for CASRGVGASTDTQYF.

The chain joins TRBV19 to TRBJ1-4; D unresolved. The CDR3 has 14 residues. The V end lost 3 bases, the J end lost 1 base, and 6 bases lay between the germline ends. CDR1 is LNHDA, CDR2 SQIVND, per germline (reference sequence). The CDR3 nucleotides read TGTGCCAGTAGTATCTCGGTAACTAATGAAAAACTGTTTTTT. Translating it yields CASSISVTNEKLFF.

This clone showed up just a few times. The V and J genes are TRBV30 and TRBJ1-1; D perhaps matches TRBD1 (5 bases). Per germline, CDR1 GTSNPN and CDR2 SVGIG (reference sequence). V lost 3 bases to trimming and J lost 2 bases, with 16 bases between them. The length of the CDR3 is 15 residues. CDR3 bases: TGTGCCTGGAGGAGTACGCGGGGCTTCAACACTGAAGCTTTCTTT. This codes for CAWRSTRGFNTEAFF.

This clone was counted once. V and J are TRBV19 and TRBJ2-2; D is possibly TRBD2 (5 bases). V was pared by 3 bases and J by 4 bases, with 6 bases between. This CDR3 has 13 amino acids. CDR1 and CDR2 (germline): LNHDA, SQIVND (reference sequence). CDR3 nucleotides: TGTGCCAGTAGTATTGCGGGCACCGGGGAGCTGTTTTTT. The encoded protein is CASSIAGTGELFF.

The rearrangement uses TRBV6-5 and TRBJ1-3; D is uncertain. Trimming cost V 7 bases and J 0 bases, with 10 bases left between them. This CDR3 has 14 amino acids. The germline V gene encodes CDR1 MNHEY and CDR2 SVGAGI. CDR3 protein: CASKVHNSGNTIYF. The CDR3 region has the DNA TGTGCCAGCAAAGTCCACAACTCTGGAAACACCATATATTTT.

The J gene is TRBJ2-5, the V gene TRBV5-1; TRBD1 matches 12 bases. Unmatched junction bases numbered 11, after V lost 5 bases and J lost 3 bases. CDR1 and CDR2 from the germline V gene are SGHRS and YFSETQ. CDR3 length equals 17 residues. CDR3 bases: TGCGCCAGCAGACGGGGACAGGGGGCGATATTAGAAGAGACCCAGTACTTC. It translates to CASRRGQGAILEETQYF.

The chain recombines TRBV4-1 with TRBJ1-4; D is undetermined. The CDR3 loop spans 12 amino acids. The V gene's germline CDR1 is MGHRA and CDR2 YSYEKL. V dropped 1 base and J dropped 7 bases, with 4 bases sitting between them. The CDR3 loop reads CASSQALEKLFF. In DNA, the CDR3 is TGCGCCAGCAGCCAAGCCCTTGAAAAACTGTTTTTT.

The chain links TRBV7-2 to TRBJ1-2; D gene uncertain. CDR1 and CDR2 (germline): SGHTA, FQGNSA. The CDR3 sequence is 8 residues long. V dropped 6 bases and J dropped 11 bases, with 4 bases sitting between them. The CDR3 DNA reads as TGTGCCAGCAGTCCTTACACCTTC. Translated: CASSPYTF. Together with reference TRBV7-2 and TRBJ1-2, the CDR3 gives the full variable domain: GAGVSQSPSNKVTEKGKDVELRCDPISGHTALYWYRQSLGQGLEFLIYFQGNSAPDKSGLPSDRFSAERTGGSVSTLTIQRTQQEDSAVYLCASSPYTFGSGTRLTVV.

V is TRBV15 and J is TRBJ2-3; 8 bases fit TRBD1. V was pared by 0 bases and J by 5 bases, with 7 bases of the junction left unmatched. The germline gives CDR1 LNHNV, CDR2 YYDKDF (reference sequence). The CDR3 has 16 residues. CDR3 amino acids: CATSRDPRGRGDTQYF. CDR3 in DNA: TGTGCCACCAGCAGAGACCCCAGGGGGCGTGGAGATACGCAGTATTTT.

This chain links TRBV27 with TRBJ1-3; D not certain. Trimming pared 0 bases from V and 1 base from J, leaving 7 bases between. CDR1 and CDR2 from the germline V gene are MNHEY and SMNVEV (reference sequence). This CDR3 has 15 residues. CDR3 sequence (DNA): TGTGCCAGCAGTTTATCCGGAGAGTCTGGAAACACCATATATTTT. This translates into CASSLSGESGNTIYF.